The subject of this entry is one T cell receptor beta chain. Its antigen is not known. Using immunoSEQ multiplex PCR, the repertoire was profiled, and TCRdb retains in-frame clones only, with some absent. Of about 100,000 clones listed, around 92% are singletons. These data belong to a study of T cell responses to AZD1222 COVID-19 vaccine. Overall study: Whether given at about 4 or about 12 weeks, second doses were pooled. Study-level results: Recipients of two AZD1222 doses showed rising Spike-specific TCR breadth and depth. Nearly half of spike-specific TCRs reportedly target variant regions that are unmutated in the B.1.351 and B.1.1.7 variants. Sampling captured repertoires only after the peak T cell response.

The V gene's germline CDR1 is GTSNPN and CDR2 SVGIG (reference sequence). V lost 1 base to trimming and J lost 1 base, with 9 bases between them. The CDR3 extends over 14 amino acids. The V gene is TRBV30, the J gene TRBJ2-3; D gene ambiguous. This receptor was obtained from an adult in good health. The source was peripheral blood, collected on day 0 of AZD1222 vaccination. The CDR3 reads CAWSARVGTDTQYF. CDR3 bases: TGTGCCTGGAGTGCAAGGGTAGGCACAGATACGCAGTATTTT.